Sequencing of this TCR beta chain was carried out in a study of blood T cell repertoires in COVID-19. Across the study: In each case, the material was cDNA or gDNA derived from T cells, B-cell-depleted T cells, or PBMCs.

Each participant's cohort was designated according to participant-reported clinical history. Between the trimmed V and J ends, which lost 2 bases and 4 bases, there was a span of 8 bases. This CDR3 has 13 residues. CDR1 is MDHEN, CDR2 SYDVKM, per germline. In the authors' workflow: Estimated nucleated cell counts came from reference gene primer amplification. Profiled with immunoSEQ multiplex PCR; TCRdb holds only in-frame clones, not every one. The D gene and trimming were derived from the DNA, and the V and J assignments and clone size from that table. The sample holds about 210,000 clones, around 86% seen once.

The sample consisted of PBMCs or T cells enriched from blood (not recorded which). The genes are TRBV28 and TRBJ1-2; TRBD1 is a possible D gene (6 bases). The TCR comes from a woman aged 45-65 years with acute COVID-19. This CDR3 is CASSLRTVYGYTF. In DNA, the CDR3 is TGTGCCAGCAGTTTACGGACAGTCTATGGCTACACCTTC.